What follows are 27 T cell receptor beta chains derived from one specimen sequenced in a study of blood T cell repertoires in COVID-19. TCRdb's copy holds only in-frame clones and misses some; the assay was immunoSEQ multiplex PCR. The repertoire holds roughly 100,000 clones, with approximately 80% as singletons. The sequenced sample consisted of peripheral blood. The receptors originated from a man older than 75 with COVID-19, enrolled during active disease.

V and J are TRBV9 and TRBJ1-6, with D uncertain. Germline-derived CDR1 and CDR2 are SGDLS and YYNGEE. CDR3 size: 15 residues. V was shortened by 0 bases and J by 15 bases, with 19 bases between the two germline ends. The CDR3 protein is CASSVDQMGSSGLHF. CDR3 DNA sequence: TGTGCCAGCAGCGTAGATCAGATGGGGAGCTCCGGCCTCCACTTT.

The chain uses TRBV7-3 and TRBJ2-5; 9 nucleotides line up with TRBD1. This CDR3 spans 14 amino acids. Germline assignment: CDR1 SGHTA and CDR2 FQGTGA. J gave up 2 bases and V 5 bases, and 3 bases lay outside the gene matches. The CDR3 DNA is TGTGCCAGCAGCACGACAGGGGGACAAGAGACCCAGTACTTC. It codes for CASSTTGGQETQYF.

In this sample, this clone turned up a few times. V and J are TRBV6-6 and TRBJ1-1, with 9 positions matching TRBD1. Trimming at V came to 0 bases and at J to 10 bases, leaving 3 bases not matched to a gene. The CDR3 totals 13 residues. The V gene's germline CDR1 is MNHNY and CDR2 SVGAGI (reference sequence). Written as DNA, the CDR3 is TGTGCCAGCAGTTACTCCCGACAGGGGGTAGCTTTCTTT. Its translation: CASSYSRQGVAFF.

The genes are TRBV6-4 and TRBJ1-1; 9 nucleotides agree with TRBD1. This CDR3 has 15 residues. Germline CDR1 is MRHNA and CDR2 is SNTAGT. Trimming took 5 bases from V and 11 from J; bases not matched to a gene: 15. The DNA of the CDR3 is TGTGCCAGCAGTCTGGGGGGACAGGGATCGGGGTGGGCTTTCTTT. Its protein is CASSLGGQGSGWAFF.

V usage is TRBV25-1 and J usage is TRBJ2-5; 8 bases line up with TRBD1. The CDR3 consists of 14 residues. Trimming at V came to 6 bases and at J to 5 bases, leaving 8 bases not matched to a gene. CDR1 and CDR2 (germline): MGHDK, SYGVNS. CDR3 amino acids: CASRSAGGDETQYF. The DNA of the CDR3 is TGTGCCAGCAGGTCGGCAGGGGGCGACGAGACCCAGTACTTC.

The gene calls are TRBV10-3 and TRBJ2-5; 8 bases are a match to TRBD1. The germline gives CDR1 ENHRY, CDR2 SYGVKD. V lost 8 bases, J lost 4 bases, and 6 bases stayed unmatched. CDR3 size: 13 residues. The CDR3 DNA sequence: TGTGCCATCCAGCAGGGGGCATCAGAGACCCAGTACTTC. Translated, it gives CAIQQGASETQYF.

The chain combines TRBV7-9 with TRBJ1-2, with a weak D call TRBD1 (5 bases). Germline CDR1 and CDR2: SEHNR and FQNEAQ (reference sequence). V was trimmed by 0 bases and J by 4 bases, leaving 12 bases between them. The CDR3 contains 15 residues. The DNA of the CDR3 is TGTGCCAGCAGCTTAGCCGGGCAGGGATCCTATGGCTACACCTTC. Residues: CASSLAGQGSYGYTF.

This chain joins TRBV4-3 and TRBJ2-1, with 9 bases matching TRBD2. Trimming took 0 bases from V and 7 from J; bases not matched to a gene: 4. CDR1 is LGHNA, CDR2 YSLEER, per germline. The CDR3 consists of 15 residues. CDR3 protein: CASSQDSGSSNEQFF. The DNA for the CDR3 is TGCGCCAGCAGCCAAGATAGCGGGAGTTCGAATGAGCAGTTCTTC.

This clone was counted only a few times. Here the CDR3 DNA reads TGTGCCAGCAGCCCCGACAGGGGCCCGAACACTGAAGCTTTCTTT. As protein: CASSPDRGPNTEAFF. The rearrangement links TRBV28 to TRBJ1-1; 8 bases fit TRBD1. This CDR3 region has 15 residues. Germline loops: CDR1 MDHEN, CDR2 SYDVKM. V was pared by 6 bases and J by 1 base, with 7 bases of the junction left unmatched.

The CDR3 region has the DNA TGCGCCAGCAGTCAATTAGAGGTCGGCAAATTTGGGGGACAGGGGGACTCACCCCTCCACTTT. Translating gives CASSQLEVGKFGGQGDSPLHF. The chain combines TRBV23-1 with TRBJ1-6, with TRBD1 matching over 11 bases. TRBV23-1 is labeled an ORF, and its function is uncertain. Trimming removed 1 base from V and 10 bases from J; junction bases left unmatched: 21. The CDR3 loop spans 21 amino acids.

The rearrangement links TRBV5-1 to TRBJ2-7, with 9 bases aligning to TRBD1. CDR3 length equals 15 residues. The V gene end was trimmed by 2 bases and the J gene end by 7 bases; junction bases not matched to a gene: 10. The germline CDR1 and CDR2 sequences are SGHRS and YFSETQ. The CDR3 here is CASSLVPGQGLEQYF. CDR3 sequence (DNA): TGCGCCAGCAGCTTAGTCCCGGGACAGGGCTTGGAGCAGTACTTC.

V usage is TRBV12-3 or TRBV12-4 and J usage is TRBJ1-5; TRBD1 might be the D (5 bases). The CDR3 is 12 amino acids. V lost 5 bases, J lost 6 bases, and 8 bases lay in between. CDR3 DNA sequence: TGTGCCAGCAGTCAGGGAGGTCAGCCCCAGCATTTT. Amino acids: CASSQGGQPQHF.

The gene calls are TRBV12-3 or TRBV12-4 and TRBJ2-1; unclear D gene. Trimming took 7 bases from V and 10 from J, leaving 11 bases between them. The CDR3 has 11 residues. This chain's CDR3 is CASTLQKEQFF. The CDR3 DNA is TGTGCCAGCACCCTCCAGAAGGAGCAGTTCTTC.

This chain uses TRBV6-5 with TRBJ2-7, with TRBD1 matching 8 bases. Trimming took 6 bases from V and 3 from J; bases not matched to a gene: 10. CDR1 is MNHEY and CDR2 is SVGAGI in the germline V gene. There are 15 residues in the CDR3. The chain's CDR3 is CASSIDRGTGYEQYF. CDR3 nucleotides: TGTGCCAGCAGCATCGACAGGGGAACGGGCTACGAGCAGTACTTC.

A note on this clone: This specimen includes other DNA sequences encoding the same CDR3. This chain links TRBV19 with TRBJ2-7; 8 bases are shared with TRBD1. From germline, CDR1 is LNHDA and CDR2 SQIVND (reference sequence). The CDR3 is made up of 13 amino acids. V lost 3 bases and J lost 3; bases outside the gene matches: 1. The CDR3 nucleotides are TGTGCCAGTAGTATCACAGGGGGCTACGAGCAGTACTTC. The encoded protein is CASSITGGYEQYF.

The chain couples TRBV29-1 to TRBJ2-2; D is unresolved. CDR3 size: 12 residues. The V and J ends lost 4 bases and 0 bases respectively, with 3 bases between them. The V gene's germline CDR1 is SQVTM and CDR2 ANQGSEA. CDR3 amino acids: CSVAANTGELFF. Here the CDR3 DNA reads TGCAGCGTTGCTGCGAACACCGGGGAGCTGTTTTTT.

The sample holds a few counts of this clone. V and J are TRBV29-1 and TRBJ1-2, with unresolved D. CDR1 and CDR2 from the germline V gene are SQVTM and ANQGSEA. Trimming removed 5 bases from V and 5 bases from J, with 6 bases in between. CDR3 length: 10 amino acids. The CDR3 nucleotides are TGCAGCGTTTTTCAGTATGGCTACACCTTC. This translates into CSVFQYGYTF.

The V call is TRBV5-1, the J call TRBJ1-2, with a tentative D call TRBD1 (5 bases). The CDR3 contains 13 residues. Trimming removed 4 bases at V and 5 bases at J, with 12 bases between. Germline V gives CDR1 SGHRS, CDR2 YFSETQ. CDR3 DNA sequence: TGCGCCAGCAGCCCCCAGGGTAGTTATGGCTACACCTTC. It is translated as CASSPQGSYGYTF.

This clone turned up a few times. CDR3 bases: TGCGCCAGCAGCCAAGGACAGCCAGACAATCAGCCCCAGCATTTT. It codes for CASSQGQPDNQPQHF. This chain connects TRBV4-1 to TRBJ1-5; tentatively, D is TRBD1 (5 bases). Germline CDR1 MGHRA, CDR2 YSYEKL. The ends were cut back, 1 base at V and 3 bases at J, with 10 bases in the middle. The CDR3 contains 15 residues.

The chain uses TRBV5-1 and TRBJ1-1, with D perhaps TRBD1 (5 bases). The CDR3 loop spans 13 amino acids. V gave up 4 bases and J gave up 6 bases, with 13 bases separating them. The germline V gene has CDR1 SGHRS and CDR2 YFSETQ. The CDR3 DNA reads TGCGCCAGCAGCGGCGATGTGACAGCTGAAGCTTTCTTT. Protein product: CASSGDVTAEAFF.

The V and J genes are TRBV7-9 and TRBJ2-7, with D perhaps matching TRBD2 (5 bases). Germline values: CDR1 SEHNR, CDR2 FQNEAQ (reference sequence). The CDR3 sequence is 16 residues long. V lost 3 bases to trimming and J lost 0 bases, with 15 bases between them. For the CDR3, the DNA is TGTGCCAGCAGCTTGTTAACAGCGGCCCGCTCCTACGAGCAGTACTTC. It yields the protein CASSLLTAARSYEQYF.

The chain has TRBV7-9 and TRBJ1-4, with D maybe TRBD1 (6 bases). The CDR3 runs 14 residues. Germline V gene data show CDR1 as SEHNR and CDR2 as FQNEAQ (reference sequence). Between the trimmed V and J ends, which lost 5 bases and 8 bases, there was a span of 15 bases. CDR3 DNA: TGTGCCAGCAGCCCACAGGGCTGGGGGGAAAAACTGTTTTTT. It encodes CASSPQGWGEKLFF.

The chain joins TRBV6-2 or TRBV6-3 to TRBJ2-3; no clear D gene. CDR1 and CDR2 from the germline V gene are MNHEY and SVGEGT. The CDR3 is 14 amino acids. V gave up 4 bases and J gave up 6 bases, with 14 bases separating them. The CDR3 spells CASSWYRSGDTQYF. The CDR3 region has the DNA TGTGCCAGCAGTTGGTACCGCTCCGGGGATACGCAGTATTTT.

A single count supports this clone. V is TRBV21-1 and J is TRBJ2-1; the table's TRBD2 call for D was not verified on the DNA. TRBV21-1 is a recognized pseudogene. This CDR3 is 16 amino acids long. The CDR3 is CASSLTWGLAGGPQFF. Here the CDR3 DNA reads TGTGCCAGCAGCCTAACGTGGGGACTAGCGGGAGGGCCGCAGTTCTTC.

The chain couples TRBV19 to TRBJ2-1; 8 bases match TRBD2. The CDR3 contains 19 residues. Germline V gives CDR1 LNHDA, CDR2 SQIVND (reference sequence). V was clipped by 3 bases and J by 8 bases; unmatched bases: 21. As DNA, the CDR3 is TGTGCCAGTAGTATCTCGGGCGGGAGGTGGAGGAATTGGGACGATGAGCAGTTCTTC. Its translation: CASSISGGRWRNWDDEQFF.

The chain combines TRBV30 with TRBJ1-4, with 7 bases aligning to TRBD1. Trimming took 1 base from V and 5 from J; bases not matched to a gene: 10. The V gene's germline CDR1 is GTSNPN and CDR2 SVGIG (reference sequence). This CDR3 comprises 16 residues. The CDR3 here is CAWSDEYRGVNEKLFF. For the CDR3, the DNA is TGTGCCTGGAGTGACGAATACAGGGGTGTAAATGAAAAACTGTTTTTT.

This chain joins TRBV6-2 or TRBV6-3 and TRBJ2-7; 10 nucleotides align to TRBD2. J was trimmed by 3 bases and V by 0 bases; bases with no gene match: 5. Germline V gene sequence: CDR1 MNHEY, CDR2 SVGEGT. The CDR3 is 16 amino acids. The CDR3 reads CASSYSTSGIDYEQYF. CDR3 sequence (DNA): TGTGCCAGCAGTTACTCAACTAGCGGGATTGACTACGAGCAGTACTTC.